This TCR beta chain was retrieved from a study of T-cell reconstitution after alpha-beta-depleted transplantation in children. The CDR3 totals 20 residues. The germline V gene has CDR1 SGHAT and CDR2 FQNNGV. V lost 1 base to trimming and J lost 1 base, with 20 bases between them. Researchers prepared the TCRbeta library using unique molecular identifiers, the study reports. In TCRdb, the PCR reads were re-called with MiXCR into one record per CDR3 protein. Here the sample spans fewer than 250,000 distinct CDR3 sequences, around a sixth being singletons. The sequencing used PBMCs, mostly from graft donor cells, collected 360 days after TCRalphabeta/CD19-depleted stem cell transplant. This TCR was recovered from a male patient aged 2-10 years who had a stem cell transplant for acute lymphoblastic leukemia, so the T cells may come from the graft donor. The rearrangement links TRBV11-2 to TRBJ2-6; weak D call: TRBD1 (6 bases). For the CDR3, the DNA is TGTGCCAGCAGCTTAGTGTTACGGGACATACTCATATCTGGGGCCAACGTCCTGACTTTC. This translates into CASSLVLRDILISGANVLTF.